This T cell receptor beta chain is from a study of early T cells in non-severe SARS-CoV-2 infection listed by TCRdb under 2021. General notes on the study: TCR sequencing used bulk RNA from unsorted whole blood, so alpha and beta chains could not be paired. What the research found in general, with its limitations: VDJdb matching was skewed toward anti-spike CD8 responses and likely underestimated virus-specific expansions by missing private and CD4 specificities.

From the cysteine through the phenylalanine, the CDR3 covers 13 amino acids. Only the CDR3 DNA stays, 39 bases, in frame from base 1. Deletion took 5 bases off V and 3 bases off J, with a span of 11 bases between the germline ends. The germline V gene specifies SGHRS as CDR1 and YFSETQ as CDR2. The library relied on 5' RACE. The sequencing machine was a NextSeq 500. Unique molecular identifiers were attached to individual cDNA molecules in the TCR library protocol so that sequencing error and PCR bias could be corrected. Both TCR alpha and beta chains were sequenced, and tight co-correlation was observed between alpha and beta sequence abundances in each sample. On the study's bioinformatics: Decombinator V4 was used to annotate the V gene, J gene and CDR3 of the TCR sequences. Expanded TCRs were defined as changing significantly between any two time points under a Poisson model with p below 0.0001. Abundances of TCRs were expressed as counts per million after normalisation to the total number of TCRs sequenced in each sample. TRAV1-2 paired with TRAJ12, TRAJ20 or TRAJ33 defined MAIT TCRs, while TRAV10 paired with TRAJ18 defined iNKT TCRs. VDJdb, accessed 1 November 2021, was searched for CMV, EBV and SARS-CoV-2 annotated TCRs, excluding TCRs annotated for multiple antigens. Clones were called with MiXCR by TCRdb after fastp trimmed the public reads at Q25, and only in-frame beta chains were retained. Rows with one shared CDR3 protein collapse into an entry with the most common genes and DNA. TCRdb's processing, not the authors' own work, is the source of the V and J calls. This sample comprises tens of thousands of distinct CDR3 sequences, about 9.9% of them detected only once. The ten top clones hold roughly 10% of the sample.

A case-control design nested within a healthcare worker cohort in London, UK, was used, with weekly nasopharyngeal swab PCR tests and blood sampling performed. Healthcare workers were recruited during the week of the UK lockdown, between 23 and 31 March 2020, and followed weekly for up to roughly 15 weeks. In this sample, this clonotype turned up a few times. Its antigen has not been determined. The sample holds no much larger clone one base away, and base qualities are not on file. This chain is built from TRBV5-1 and TRBJ2-5; TRBD1 might be the D gene, on 6 matching bases. The sequencing sample was made of whole blood. The clonotype originates from an adult who was a healthcare worker with PCR-confirmed SARS-CoV-2 infection or an uninfected control (not recorded which). The nucleotides read TGCGCCAGCAGGCAGGGGCCGGAAGAGACCCAGTACTTC. Translation gives CASRQGPEETQYF.